This paragraph reports one T cell receptor beta chain. The CDR3 loop spans 18 amino acids. The V and J ends lost 4 bases and 7 bases, in that order; junction bases with no gene match: 13. Per the germline V gene, CDR1 is SGHRS and CDR2 is YFSETQ. The data originate from a study of blood T cell repertoires in COVID-19. Whole-study context: Sites in the United States, Italy and Spain provided acute and convalescent COVID-19 samples. Sources were T cells, B-cell-depleted T cells, or PBMCs; the material itself was cDNA or gDNA.

Sequencing used immunoSEQ multiplex PCR; TCRdb keeps in-frame clones, though not all of them. This sample has 200,000 to 250,000 clones, with approximately 90% found just once. Sequences were obtained from peripheral blood. The chain employs TRBV5-1 and TRBJ2-1; TRBD2 aligns across 14 bases. This receptor was identified in a man aged 30 to 45 with COVID-19, enrolled during active disease. CDR3 loop: CASSVPFTGTSGSNEQFF. The CDR3 region has the DNA TGCGCCAGCAGCGTTCCTTTCACCGGGACTAGCGGGAGTAATGAGCAGTTCTTC.